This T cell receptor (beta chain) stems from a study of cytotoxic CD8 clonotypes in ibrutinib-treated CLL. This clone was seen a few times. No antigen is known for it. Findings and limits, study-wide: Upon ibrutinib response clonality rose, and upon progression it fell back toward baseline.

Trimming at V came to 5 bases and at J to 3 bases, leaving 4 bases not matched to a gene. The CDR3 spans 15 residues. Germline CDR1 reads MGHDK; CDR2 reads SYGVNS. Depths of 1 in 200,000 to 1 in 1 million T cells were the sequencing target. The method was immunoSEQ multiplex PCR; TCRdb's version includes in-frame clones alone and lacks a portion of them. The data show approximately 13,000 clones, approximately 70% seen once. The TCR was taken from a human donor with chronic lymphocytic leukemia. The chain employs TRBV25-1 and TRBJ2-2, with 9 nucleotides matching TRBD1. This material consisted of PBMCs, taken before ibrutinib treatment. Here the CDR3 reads CASSNRQGDTGELFF. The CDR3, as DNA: TGTGCCAGCAGTAACAGACAGGGGGACACCGGGGAGCTGTTTTTT.